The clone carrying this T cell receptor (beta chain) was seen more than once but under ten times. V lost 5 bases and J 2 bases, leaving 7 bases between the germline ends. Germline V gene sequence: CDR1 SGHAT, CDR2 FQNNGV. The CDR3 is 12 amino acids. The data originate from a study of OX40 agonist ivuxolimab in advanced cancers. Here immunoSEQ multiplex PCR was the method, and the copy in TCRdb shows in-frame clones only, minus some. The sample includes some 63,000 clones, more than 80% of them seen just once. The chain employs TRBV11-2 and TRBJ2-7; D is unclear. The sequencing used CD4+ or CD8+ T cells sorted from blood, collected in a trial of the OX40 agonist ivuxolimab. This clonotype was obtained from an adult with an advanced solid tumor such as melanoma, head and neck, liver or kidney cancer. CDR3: CASSPLAYEQYF. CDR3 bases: TGTGCCAGCAGCCCCCTGGCCTACGAGCAGTACTTC.